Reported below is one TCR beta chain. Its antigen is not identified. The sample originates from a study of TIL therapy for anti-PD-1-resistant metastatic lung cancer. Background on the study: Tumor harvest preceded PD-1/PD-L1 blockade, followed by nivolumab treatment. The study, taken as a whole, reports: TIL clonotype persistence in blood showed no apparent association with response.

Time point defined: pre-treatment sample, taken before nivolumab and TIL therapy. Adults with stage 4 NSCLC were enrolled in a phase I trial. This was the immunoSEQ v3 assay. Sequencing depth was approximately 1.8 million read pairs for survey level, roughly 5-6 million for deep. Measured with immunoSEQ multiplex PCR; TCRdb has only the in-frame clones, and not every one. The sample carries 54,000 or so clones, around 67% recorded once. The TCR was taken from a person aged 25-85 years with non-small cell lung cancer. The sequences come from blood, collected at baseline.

CDR3 sequence: CSVAPGQGTDTQYF. The CDR3 DNA reads TGCAGCGTCGCACCGGGACAGGGGACAGATACGCAGTATTTT. The rearrangement uses TRBV29-1 and TRBJ2-3; 10 bases align to TRBD1. With 6 bases clipped from V and 3 bases from J, the junction kept 6 bases outside the gene matches. The germline V gene has CDR1 SQVTM and CDR2 ANQGSEA. The CDR3 consists of 14 residues.